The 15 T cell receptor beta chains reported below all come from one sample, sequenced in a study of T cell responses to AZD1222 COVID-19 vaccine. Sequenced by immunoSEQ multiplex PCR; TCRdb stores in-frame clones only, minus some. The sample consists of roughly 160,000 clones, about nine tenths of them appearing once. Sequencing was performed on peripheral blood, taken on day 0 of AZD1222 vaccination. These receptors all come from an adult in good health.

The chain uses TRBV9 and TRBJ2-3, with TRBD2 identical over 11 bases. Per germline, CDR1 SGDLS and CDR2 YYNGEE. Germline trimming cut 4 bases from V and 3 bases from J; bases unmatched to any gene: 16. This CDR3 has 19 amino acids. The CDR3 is CASSPGWLAGGHRTDTQYF. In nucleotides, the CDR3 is TGTGCCAGCAGCCCAGGGTGGCTAGCGGGGGGCCATAGGACAGATACGCAGTATTTT. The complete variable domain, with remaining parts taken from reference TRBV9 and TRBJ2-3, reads DSGVTQTPKHLITATGQRVTLRCSPRSGDLSVYWYQQSLDQGLQFLIQYYNGEERAKGNILERFSAQQFPDLHSELNLSSLELGDSALYFCASSPGWLAGGHRTDTQYFGPGTRLTVL.

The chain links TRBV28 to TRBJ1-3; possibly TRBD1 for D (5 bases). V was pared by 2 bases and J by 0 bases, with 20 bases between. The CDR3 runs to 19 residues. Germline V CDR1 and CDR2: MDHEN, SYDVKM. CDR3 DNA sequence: TGTGCCAGCAGTTTAACACTAGGTGGTGGACAATTCTCTGGAAACACCATATATTTT. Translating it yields CASSLTLGGGQFSGNTIYF. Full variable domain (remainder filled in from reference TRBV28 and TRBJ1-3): DVKVTQSSRYLVKRTGEKVFLECVQDMDHENMFWYRQDPGLGLRLIYFSYDVKMKEKGDIPEGYSVSREKKERFSLILESASTNQTSMYLCASSLTLGGGQFSGNTIYFGEGSWLTVV.

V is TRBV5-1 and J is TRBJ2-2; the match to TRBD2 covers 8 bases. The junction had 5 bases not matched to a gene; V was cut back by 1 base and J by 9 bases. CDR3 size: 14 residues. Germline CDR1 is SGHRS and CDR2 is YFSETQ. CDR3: CASSLIRGGRELFF. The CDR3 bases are TGCGCCAGCAGCTTGATACGGGGGGGCCGGGAGCTGTTTTTT.

CDR3 loop: CASSFSQAKNTEAFF. CDR3 bases: TGTGCCAGCAGCTTCAGTCAGGCAAAGAACACTGAAGCTTTCTTT. The genes are TRBV7-2 and TRBJ1-1; D ambiguous. V lost 3 bases and J 1 base, leaving 12 bases between the germline ends. The CDR3 length is 15 residues. Germline V CDR1 and CDR2: SGHTA, FQGNSA.

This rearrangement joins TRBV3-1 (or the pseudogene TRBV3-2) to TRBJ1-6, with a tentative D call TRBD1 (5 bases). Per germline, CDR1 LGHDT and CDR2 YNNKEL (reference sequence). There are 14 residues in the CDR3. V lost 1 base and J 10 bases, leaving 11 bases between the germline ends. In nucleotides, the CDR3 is TGTGCCAGCAGCCAAGGATCGGGGGTATCACCCCTCCACTTT. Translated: CASSQGSGVSPLHF.

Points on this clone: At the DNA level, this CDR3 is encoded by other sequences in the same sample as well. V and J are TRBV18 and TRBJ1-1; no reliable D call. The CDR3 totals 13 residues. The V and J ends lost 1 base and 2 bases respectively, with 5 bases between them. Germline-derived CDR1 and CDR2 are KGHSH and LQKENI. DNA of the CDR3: TGTGCCAGCTCACCACAGGGTAACACTGAAGCTTTCTTT. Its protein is CASSPQGNTEAFF.

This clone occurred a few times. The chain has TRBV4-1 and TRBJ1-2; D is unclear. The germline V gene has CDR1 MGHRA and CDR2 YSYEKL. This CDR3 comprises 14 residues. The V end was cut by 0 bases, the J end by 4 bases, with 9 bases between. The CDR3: CASSQEGTTYGYTF. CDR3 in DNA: TGCGCCAGCAGCCAAGAAGGAACGACCTATGGCTACACCTTC.

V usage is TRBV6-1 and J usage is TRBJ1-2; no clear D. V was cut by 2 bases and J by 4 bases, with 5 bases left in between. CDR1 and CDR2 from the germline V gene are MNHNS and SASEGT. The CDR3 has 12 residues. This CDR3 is CASSETLYGYTF. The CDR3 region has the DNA TGTGCCAGCAGTGAAACACTCTATGGCTACACCTTC.

CDR3 in DNA: TGCGCCAGCTTGGACAGGGGGCGTGGGACAGATACGCAGTATTTT. It specifies CASLDRGRGTDTQYF. V gene TRBV5-1 combines with J gene TRBJ2-3, with TRBD1 identical over 11 bases. CDR3 length: 15 amino acids. J was trimmed by 3 bases and V by 7 bases; bases with no gene match: 7. Germline V gene lookup returns CDR1 SGHRS and CDR2 YFSETQ.

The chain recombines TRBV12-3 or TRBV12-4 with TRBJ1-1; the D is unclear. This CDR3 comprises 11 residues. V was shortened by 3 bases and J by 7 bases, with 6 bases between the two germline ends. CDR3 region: CASSLSIEAFF. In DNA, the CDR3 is TGTGCCAGCAGTTTGAGTATTGAAGCTTTCTTT.

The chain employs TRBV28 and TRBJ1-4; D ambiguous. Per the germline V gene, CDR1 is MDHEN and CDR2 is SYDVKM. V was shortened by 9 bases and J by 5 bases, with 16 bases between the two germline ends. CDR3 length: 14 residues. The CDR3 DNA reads TGTGCCAGTCGAGTCGCACAGCACAATGAAAAACTGTTTTTT. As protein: CASRVAQHNEKLFF.

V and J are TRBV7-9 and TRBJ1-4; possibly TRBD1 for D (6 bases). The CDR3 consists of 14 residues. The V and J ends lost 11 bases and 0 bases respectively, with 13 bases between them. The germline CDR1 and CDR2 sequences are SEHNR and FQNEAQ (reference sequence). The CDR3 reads CAWGRGTTNEKLFF. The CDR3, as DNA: TGTGCCTGGGGGCGGGGAACAACTAATGAAAAACTGTTTTTT.

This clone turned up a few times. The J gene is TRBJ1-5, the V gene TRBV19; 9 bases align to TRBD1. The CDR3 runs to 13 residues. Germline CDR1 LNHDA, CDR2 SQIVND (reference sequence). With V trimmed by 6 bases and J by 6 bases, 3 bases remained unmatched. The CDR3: CASSRQGGQPQHF. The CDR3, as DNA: TGTGCCAGTAGCAGACAGGGGGGTCAGCCCCAGCATTTT.

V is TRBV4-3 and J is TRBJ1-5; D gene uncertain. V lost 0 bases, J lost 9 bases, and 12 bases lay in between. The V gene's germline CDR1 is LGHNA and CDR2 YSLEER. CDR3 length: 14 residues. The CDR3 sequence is CASSQDWAALPQHF. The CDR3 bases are TGCGCCAGCAGCCAAGATTGGGCAGCGTTGCCCCAGCATTTT.

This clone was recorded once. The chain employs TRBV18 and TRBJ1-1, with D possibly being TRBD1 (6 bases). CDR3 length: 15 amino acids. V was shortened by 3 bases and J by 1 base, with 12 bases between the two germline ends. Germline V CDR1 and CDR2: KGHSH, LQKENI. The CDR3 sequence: CASSPGGRGNTEAFF. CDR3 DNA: TGTGCCAGCTCACCTGGAGGCAGGGGGAACACTGAAGCTTTCTTT.